This T cell receptor (beta chain) appears in the sequencing data of a study of T cell repertoires in MIS-A myocarditis (dated by TCRdb to about 2022). The QIAamp DNA FFPE kit was used to extract genomic DNA from formalin-fixed paraffin-embedded autopsy tissue. The immunoSEQ bias-controlled multiplex PCR was used to amplify TCRbeta CDR3 regions, which were then sequenced at high throughput. The authors' analysis ran thus. The immunoSEQ vendor pipeline collapsed and filtered CDR3 sequences to measure the abundance and frequency of each unique TCRbeta CDR3. Using a 90% global sequence identity threshold, CD-HIT clustered dominant CDR3 amino acid sequences together with SARS-CoV-2-specific ImmuneCODE TCRbeta sequences. A clone was classed as hyperexpanded at a frequency of 0.1 to 1 and as large at a frequency of 0.01 to 0.1. CDR3 amino acid sequences and V and J gene assignments of dominant clones were confirmed with MiXCR. The R stringdist package was used to calculate Levenshtein distances between the patient clonotypes and the ImmuneCODE hits. TCRdb provides this immuneACCESS table in a form limited to in-frame rearrangements. Some clones are lacking; in checked studies, under half of them reflect an unresolved V gene, and why the rest are absent is not known. The DNA was the basis for D and trimming; V, J and clone size are from that table. The sample table records over 12,000 clones; 70% to 85% of these occur just once. Around 60% of the sample rests with the top ten.

The junction shows trimming of 8 bases on V and 3 bases on J, and the gene matches do not reach 8 bases of it. Via the germline V gene, CDR1 is SGHRS and CDR2 YFSETQ. The CDR3 numbers 14 residues from cysteine through phenylalanine. The retained sequence is limited to the CDR3, 42 bases, with the frame set at the first base. As regards this clone: Its antigen is still unknown. No quality values exist for individual bases; no much larger clone is one base distant.

What was sequenced was left ventricle heart tissue obtained at autopsy. In the paper's terms, the cell subset or site label means: cardiac tissue sample (left or right ventricle, interventricular septum, or pericardium). This clonotype was sampled from a man aged 18 to 29 with fulminant myocarditis from multisystem inflammatory syndrome in adults (MIS-A) after COVID-19. The sequence links TRBV5-1 to TRBJ2-5; 9 central nucleotides agree with TRBD2. The CDR3 is CASKTSGIKETQYF. Read as DNA, the sequence is TGCGCCAGTAAGACTAGCGGTATTAAAGAGACCCAGTACTTC. Reference TRBV5-1 and TRBJ2-5 proteins supply the regions before and after the CDR3; the full variable domain is: KAGVTQTPRYLIKTRGQQVTLSCSPISGHRSVSWYQQTPGQGLQFLFEYFSETQRNKGNFPGRFSGRQFSNSRSEMNVSTLELGDSALYLCASKTSGIKETQYFGPGTRLLVL.